Presented here are 10 T cell receptor beta chains from one specimen sequenced in a study of T cells after yellow fever vaccination. One entry per CDR3 protein results from TCRdb running MiXCR on the 5' RACE reads. The table shows approximately 260,000 distinct CDR3 sequences, with approximately 13% occurring only once. The sequences come from CD4+ T cells sorted from PBMCs, collected 45 days after the yellow fever booster vaccination. The receptors stem from a man aged 25-45 years who received the YFV17D yellow fever vaccine.

Concerning this clonotype: Relative to the germline gene, one junction end is altered; a read error may explain this. The CDR3 protein is CASILLAGLNNEQFF. The CDR3 DNA reads as TGTGCCAGCATCTTACTAGCGGGACTAAACAATGAGCAGTTCTTC. The chain recombines TRBV7-8 with TRBJ2-1; 10 nucleotides line up with TRBD2. Germline lookup yields CDR1 SGHVS and CDR2 FQNEAQ. The CDR3 sequence is 15 residues long.

The rearrangement links TRBV29-1 to TRBJ2-5, with D possibly TRBD1 on 6 matching bases. In germline, CDR1 is SQVTM, CDR2 ANQGSEA. This CDR3 comprises 14 residues. V dropped 7 bases and J dropped 4 bases, with 19 bases sitting between them. The CDR3 DNA reads as TGCAGCGCAATGGGGGCTCTGAGGCGAGAGACCCAGTACTTC. Translation gives CSAMGALRRETQYF.

The V gene is TRBV20-1, the J gene TRBJ2-1; D gene unclear. V dropped 0 bases and J dropped 5 bases, with 17 bases sitting between them. CDR3 length: 16 residues. Germline assignment: CDR1 DFQATT and CDR2 SNEGSKA (reference sequence). CDR3: CSARDQSYKAHNEQFF. The CDR3 DNA is TGCAGTGCTAGAGATCAGAGCTATAAGGCGCACAATGAGCAGTTCTTC.

Worth noting for this clonotype: Given a much more abundant clone one base away, this may be a read error. V and J are TRBV20-1 and TRBJ1-5, with TRBD1 as a possible D gene (5 bases). The CDR3 spans 14 residues. The ends were cut back, 5 bases at V and 2 bases at J, with 13 bases in the middle. Germline values: CDR1 DFQATT, CDR2 SNEGSKA (reference sequence). CDR3 sequence: CSARPATGNQPQHF. The CDR3 nucleotides are TGCAGTGCTCGACCCGCGACAGGCAATCAGCCCCAGCATTTT.

This clonotype was seen a few times. The chain recombines TRBV12-3 or TRBV12-4 with TRBJ1-5, with 9 bases matching TRBD1. The CDR3 covers 14 residues. Trimming cost V 6 bases and J 4 bases; bases outside gene matches: 4. This chain's CDR3 is CASRLDRGNQPQHF. CDR3 in DNA: TGTGCCAGCAGACTGGACAGGGGAAATCAGCCCCAGCATTTT.

The V gene is TRBV5-1, the J gene TRBJ2-7, with 9 positions matching TRBD2. Germline lookup yields CDR1 SGHRS and CDR2 YFSETQ. The CDR3 length is 14 residues. V lost 4 bases, J lost 5 bases, and 7 bases stayed unmatched. CDR3 nucleotides: TGCGCCAGCAGCGGGGATAGCGGGAGTCACGAGCAGTACTTC. This gives the protein CASSGDSGSHEQYF.

This clonotype was counted a single time. The V call is TRBV20-1, the J call TRBJ2-4; TRBD1 is a possible D gene (6 bases). Trimming stripped 7 bases from V and 3 bases from J, with 16 bases between. CDR1 and CDR2 (germline): DFQATT, SNEGSKA (reference sequence). This CDR3 is built from 14 residues. CDR3 region: CSGGQGPGKNIQYF. CDR3 DNA: TGCAGTGGGGGGCAGGGTCCGGGCAAAAACATTCAGTACTTC.

The chain carries TRBV6-1 and TRBJ1-2; no clear D gene. CDR3 length: 11 amino acids. V was trimmed by 4 bases and J by 7 bases, leaving 7 bases between them. Looked up from germline, CDR1 is MNHNS and CDR2 is SASEGT. The DNA for the CDR3 is TGTGCCAGCAGTGTCCCTATTGGCTACACCTTC. Protein: CASSVPIGYTF.

This clonotype was seen more than once but under ten times. V is TRBV4-2 and J is TRBJ2-1; 8 bases align to TRBD2. With 0 bases clipped from V and 4 bases from J, the junction kept 5 bases outside the gene matches. In germline, CDR1 is LGHNA, CDR2 YNFKEQ. This CDR3 spans 16 amino acids. CDR3 in DNA: TGTGCCAGCAGCCAAGAGAAAGCGGGGGATTACAATGAGCAGTTCTTC. Protein: CASSQEKAGDYNEQFF.

The chain has TRBV20-1 and TRBJ2-7; 12 bases fit TRBD2. V dropped 0 bases and J dropped 3; count of bases not matched to a gene: 3. The CDR3 is 15 amino acids. Per germline, CDR1 DFQATT and CDR2 SNEGSKA (reference sequence). CDR3 in amino acids: CSARDPTSGSYEQYF. The CDR3 nucleotides read TGCAGTGCTAGAGATCCGACTAGCGGGAGCTACGAGCAGTACTTC.